What follows describes a single TCR beta chain. Produced via immunoSEQ multiplex PCR; TCRdb's table is partial and in-frame only. The sample has about 69,000 clones, approximately 88% seen once. V was pared by 3 bases and J by 7 bases, with 10 bases between. This CDR3 comprises 12 residues. Germline CDR1 SQVTM, CDR2 ANQGSEA. The entry originates in a study of control samples from healthy donors and cancer patients. The sequenced sample consisted of PBMCs. V and J are TRBV29-1 and TRBJ2-1; D may be TRBD2 (5 bases). The source of this sequence is a woman between 50 and 59 years old with lung cancer. The CDR3 protein is CSVERVRNEQFF. CDR3 DNA: TGCAGCGTTGAGAGGGTTAGGAATGAGCAGTTCTTC.